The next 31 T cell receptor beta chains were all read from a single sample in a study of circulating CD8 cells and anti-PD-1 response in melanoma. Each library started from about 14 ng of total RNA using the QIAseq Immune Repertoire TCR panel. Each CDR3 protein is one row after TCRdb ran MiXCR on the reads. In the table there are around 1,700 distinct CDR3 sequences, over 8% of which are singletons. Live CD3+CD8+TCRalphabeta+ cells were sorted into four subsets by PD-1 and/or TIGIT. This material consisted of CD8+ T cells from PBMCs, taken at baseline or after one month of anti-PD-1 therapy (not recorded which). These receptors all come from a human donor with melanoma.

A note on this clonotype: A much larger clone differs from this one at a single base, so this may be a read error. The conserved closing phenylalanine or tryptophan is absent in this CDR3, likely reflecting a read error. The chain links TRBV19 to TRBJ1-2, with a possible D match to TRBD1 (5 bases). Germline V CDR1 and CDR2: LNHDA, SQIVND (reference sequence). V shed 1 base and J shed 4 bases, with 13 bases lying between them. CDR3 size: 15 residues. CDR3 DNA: TGTGCCAGTAGTATAGGTGACAGCCTCTCCTATGGCTACACCCTC. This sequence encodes CASSIGDSLSYGYTL.

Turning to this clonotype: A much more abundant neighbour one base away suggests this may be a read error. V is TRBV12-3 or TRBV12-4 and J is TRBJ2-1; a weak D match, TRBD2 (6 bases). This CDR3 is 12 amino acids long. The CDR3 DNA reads TGTGCCAGCAGTTTAGGGGGAGGTGAGCAGTCCTTC. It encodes CASSLGGGEQSF.

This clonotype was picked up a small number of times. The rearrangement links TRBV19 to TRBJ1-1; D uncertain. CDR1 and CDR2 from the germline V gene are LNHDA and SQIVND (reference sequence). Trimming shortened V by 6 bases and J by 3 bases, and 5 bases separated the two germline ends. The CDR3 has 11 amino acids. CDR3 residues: CASRLDTEAFF. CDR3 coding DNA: TGTGCCAGTAGACTCGACACTGAAGCTTTCTTT.

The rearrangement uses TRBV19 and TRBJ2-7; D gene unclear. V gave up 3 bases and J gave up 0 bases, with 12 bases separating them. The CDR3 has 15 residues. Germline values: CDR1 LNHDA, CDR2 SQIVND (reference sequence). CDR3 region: CASSISAASSYEQYF. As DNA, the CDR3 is TGTGCCAGTAGTATTTCGGCAGCTAGCTCCTACGAGCAGTACTTC.

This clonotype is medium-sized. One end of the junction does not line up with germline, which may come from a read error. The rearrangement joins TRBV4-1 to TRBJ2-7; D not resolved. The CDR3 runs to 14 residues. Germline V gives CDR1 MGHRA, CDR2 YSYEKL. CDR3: CASSQDRLVAPWVF. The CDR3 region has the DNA TGCGCCAGCAGCCAAGATCGTTTAGTTGCCCCCTGGGTCTTC.

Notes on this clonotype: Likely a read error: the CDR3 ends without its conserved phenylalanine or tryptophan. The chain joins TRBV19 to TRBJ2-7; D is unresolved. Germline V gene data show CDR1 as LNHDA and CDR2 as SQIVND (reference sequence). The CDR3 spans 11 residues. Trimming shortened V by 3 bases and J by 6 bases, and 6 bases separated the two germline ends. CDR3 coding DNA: TGTGCCAGTAGTATGCTTGGCGAGCAGTACCTC. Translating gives CASSMLGEQYL.

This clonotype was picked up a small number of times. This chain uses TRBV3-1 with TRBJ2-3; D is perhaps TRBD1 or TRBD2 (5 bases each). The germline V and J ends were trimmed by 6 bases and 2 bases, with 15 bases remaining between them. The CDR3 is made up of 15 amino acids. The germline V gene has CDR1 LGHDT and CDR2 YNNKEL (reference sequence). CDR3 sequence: CASSLVGANTDTQYF. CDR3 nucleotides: TGTGCCAGCAGTCTCGTCGGGGCAAACACAGATACGCAGTATTTT.

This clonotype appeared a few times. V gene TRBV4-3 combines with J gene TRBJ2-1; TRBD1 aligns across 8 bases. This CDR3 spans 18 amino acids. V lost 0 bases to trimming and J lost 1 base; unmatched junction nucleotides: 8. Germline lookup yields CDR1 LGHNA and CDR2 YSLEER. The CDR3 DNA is TGCGCCAGCAGCCAAGAATCAGGGGGCGAGACGTCCTACAATGAGCAGTTCTTC. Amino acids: CASSQESGGETSYNEQFF.

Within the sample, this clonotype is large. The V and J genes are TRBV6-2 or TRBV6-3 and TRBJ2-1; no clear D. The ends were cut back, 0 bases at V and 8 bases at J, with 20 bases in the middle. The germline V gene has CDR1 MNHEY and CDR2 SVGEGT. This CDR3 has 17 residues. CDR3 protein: CASSYSPTQQAIDEQFF. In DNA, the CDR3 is TGTGCCAGCAGTTACTCCCCCACCCAACAAGCGATTGATGAGCAGTTCTTC.

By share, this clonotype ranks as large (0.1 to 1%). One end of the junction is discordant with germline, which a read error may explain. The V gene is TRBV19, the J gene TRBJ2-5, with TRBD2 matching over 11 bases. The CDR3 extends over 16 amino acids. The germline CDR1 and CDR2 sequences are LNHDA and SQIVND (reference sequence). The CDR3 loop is CASSASTGTSGETQYF. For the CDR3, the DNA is TGTGCCAGTAGTGCGTCAACCGGGACTAGCGGTGAGACCCAGTACTTT.

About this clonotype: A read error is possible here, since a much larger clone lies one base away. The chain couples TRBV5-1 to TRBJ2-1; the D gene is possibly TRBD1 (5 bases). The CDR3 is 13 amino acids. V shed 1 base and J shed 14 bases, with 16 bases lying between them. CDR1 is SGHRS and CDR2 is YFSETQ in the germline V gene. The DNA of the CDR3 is TGCGCCAGCAGCTTGTACGCTTCGGAAGGGGAGTTCTTC. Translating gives CASSLYASEGEFF.

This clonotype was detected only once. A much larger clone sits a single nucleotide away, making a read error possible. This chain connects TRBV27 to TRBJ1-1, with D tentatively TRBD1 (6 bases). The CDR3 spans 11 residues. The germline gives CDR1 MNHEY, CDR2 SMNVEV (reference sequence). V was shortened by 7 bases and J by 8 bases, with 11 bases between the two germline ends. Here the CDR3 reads CASTSGAEAFF. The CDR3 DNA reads TGTGCCAGCACCTCGGGGGCGGAAGCTTTCTTT.

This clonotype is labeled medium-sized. The CDR3 bases are TGTGCCAGCAGCTTTGGACAGTCCTACGAGCAGTACTTC. Its translation is CASSFGQSYEQYF. The chain links TRBV11-1 to TRBJ2-7; TRBD1 is a possible D gene (6 bases). Germline CDR1 and CDR2: SGHAT and FQDESV (reference sequence). CDR3 size: 13 residues. Trimming removed 3 bases from V and 1 base from J, with 7 bases in between.

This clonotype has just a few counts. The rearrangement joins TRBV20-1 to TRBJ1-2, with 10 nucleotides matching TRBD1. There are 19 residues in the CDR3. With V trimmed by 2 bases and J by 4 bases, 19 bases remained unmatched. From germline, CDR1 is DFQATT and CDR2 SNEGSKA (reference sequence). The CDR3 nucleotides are TGCAGTGCTAGATCCGACTCCACCGGGACAGGGGCCTCCGGCTATGGCTACACCTTC. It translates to CSARSDSTGTGASGYGYTF.

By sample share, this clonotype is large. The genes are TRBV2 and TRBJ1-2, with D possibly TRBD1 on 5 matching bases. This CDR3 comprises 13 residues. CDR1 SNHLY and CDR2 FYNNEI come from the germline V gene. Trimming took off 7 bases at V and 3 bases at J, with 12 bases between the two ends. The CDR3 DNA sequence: TGTGCCAGCAACTTCGGACACGACTATGGCTACACCTTC. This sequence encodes CASNFGHDYGYTF.

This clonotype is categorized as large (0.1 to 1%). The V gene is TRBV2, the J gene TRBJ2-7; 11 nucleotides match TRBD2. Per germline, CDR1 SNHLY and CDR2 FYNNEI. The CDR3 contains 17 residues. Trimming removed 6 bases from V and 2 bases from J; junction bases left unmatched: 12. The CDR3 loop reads CASSRGPLAGGPYEQYF. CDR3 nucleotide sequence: TGTGCCAGCAGCCGCGGGCCTCTAGCGGGGGGACCCTACGAGCAGTACTTC.

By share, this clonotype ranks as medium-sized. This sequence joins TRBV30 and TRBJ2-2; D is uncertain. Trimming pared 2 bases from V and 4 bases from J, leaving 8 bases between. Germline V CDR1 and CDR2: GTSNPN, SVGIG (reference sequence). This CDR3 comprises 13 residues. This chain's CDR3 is CAWSWQVTGELFF. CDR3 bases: TGTGCCTGGAGTTGGCAGGTCACCGGGGAGCTGTTTTTT.

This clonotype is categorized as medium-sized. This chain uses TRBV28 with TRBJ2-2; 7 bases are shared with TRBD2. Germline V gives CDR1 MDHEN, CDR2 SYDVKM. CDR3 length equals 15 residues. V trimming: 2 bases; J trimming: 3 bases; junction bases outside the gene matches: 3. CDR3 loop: CASSLLAGDTGELFF. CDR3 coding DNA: TGTGCCAGCAGTTTACTGGCGGGGGACACCGGGGAGCTGTTTTTT.

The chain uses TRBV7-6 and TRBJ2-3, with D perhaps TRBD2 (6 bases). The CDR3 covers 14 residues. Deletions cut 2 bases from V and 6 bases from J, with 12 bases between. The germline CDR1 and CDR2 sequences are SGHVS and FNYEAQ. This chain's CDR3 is CASSLMAGQDTQYF. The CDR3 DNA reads TGTGCCAGCAGCTTAATGGCGGGGCAGGATACGCAGTATTTT. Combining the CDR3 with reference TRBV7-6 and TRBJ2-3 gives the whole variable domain GAGVSQSPRYKVTKRGQDVALRCDPISGHVSLYWYRQALGQGPEFLTYFNYEAQQDKSGLPNDRFSAERPEGSISTLTIQRTEQRDSAMYRCASSLMAGQDTQYFGPGTRLTVL.

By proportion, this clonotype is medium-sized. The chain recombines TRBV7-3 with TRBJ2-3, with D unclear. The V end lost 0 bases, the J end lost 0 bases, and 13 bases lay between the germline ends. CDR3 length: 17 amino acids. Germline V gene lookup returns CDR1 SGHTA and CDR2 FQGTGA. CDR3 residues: CASSLTGPLSSTDTQYF. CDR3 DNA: TGTGCCAGCAGCTTAACGGGCCCCTTATCTAGCACAGATACGCAGTATTTT.

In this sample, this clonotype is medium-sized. The CDR3 nucleotides are TGTGCCAGCAGCCGTATTACGGGGTTGGAGACCCAGTACTTC. Residues: CASSRITGLETQYF. The chain recombines TRBV7-2 with TRBJ2-5, with D perhaps matching TRBD2 (5 bases). The V end lost 5 bases, the J end lost 5 bases, and 15 bases lay between the germline ends. CDR1 and CDR2 from the germline V gene are SGHTA and FQGNSA. The CDR3 totals 14 residues.

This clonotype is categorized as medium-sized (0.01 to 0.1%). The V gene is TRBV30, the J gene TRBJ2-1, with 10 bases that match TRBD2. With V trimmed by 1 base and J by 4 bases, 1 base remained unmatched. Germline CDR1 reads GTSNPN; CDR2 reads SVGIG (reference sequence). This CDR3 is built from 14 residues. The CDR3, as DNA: TGTGCCTGGAGTGAACTAGCGGGATACAATGAGCAGTTCTTC. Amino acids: CAWSELAGYNEQFF.

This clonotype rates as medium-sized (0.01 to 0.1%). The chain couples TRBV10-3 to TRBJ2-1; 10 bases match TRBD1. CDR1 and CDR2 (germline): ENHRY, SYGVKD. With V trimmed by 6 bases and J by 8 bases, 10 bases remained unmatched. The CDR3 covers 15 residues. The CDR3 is CAISPGTGEKDEQFF. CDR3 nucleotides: TGTGCCATCAGCCCCGGGACAGGGGAGAAGGATGAGCAGTTCTTC.

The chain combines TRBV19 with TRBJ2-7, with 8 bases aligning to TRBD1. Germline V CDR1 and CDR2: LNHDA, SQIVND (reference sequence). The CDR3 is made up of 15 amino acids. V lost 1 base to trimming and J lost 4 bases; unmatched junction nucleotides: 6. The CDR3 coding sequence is TGTGCCAGTAGTATAGTGGCGGACAGGGAATACGAGCAGTACTTC. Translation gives CASSIVADREYEQYF.

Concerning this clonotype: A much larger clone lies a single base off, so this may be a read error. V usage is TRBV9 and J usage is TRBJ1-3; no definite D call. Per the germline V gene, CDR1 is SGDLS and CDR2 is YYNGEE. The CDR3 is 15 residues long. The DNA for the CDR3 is TGTGCCAGCCGCGTAACCGGAGACTCTGGAAACACCATATATTTT. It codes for CASRVTGDSGNTIYF.

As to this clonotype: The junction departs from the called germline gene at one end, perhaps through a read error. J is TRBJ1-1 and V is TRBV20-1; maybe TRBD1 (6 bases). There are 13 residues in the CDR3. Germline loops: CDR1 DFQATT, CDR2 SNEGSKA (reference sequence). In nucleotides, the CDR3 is TGCAGTGCGTTATACAGGGTGAACACTGAAGCCTTCTTT. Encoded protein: CSALYRVNTEAFF.

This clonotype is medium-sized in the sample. The chain's CDR3 is CASSLYPTGGDSPLHF. DNA for the CDR3: TGTGCCAGCAGCTTGTACCCGACAGGGGGAGATTCACCCCTCCACTTT. J is TRBJ1-6 and V is TRBV5-7; 9 bases line up with TRBD1. TRBV5-7 is noted as an ORF with a role that remains uncertain. The length of the CDR3 is 16 residues. The V gene end was trimmed by 1 base and the J gene end by 8 bases; junction bases not matched to a gene: 7.

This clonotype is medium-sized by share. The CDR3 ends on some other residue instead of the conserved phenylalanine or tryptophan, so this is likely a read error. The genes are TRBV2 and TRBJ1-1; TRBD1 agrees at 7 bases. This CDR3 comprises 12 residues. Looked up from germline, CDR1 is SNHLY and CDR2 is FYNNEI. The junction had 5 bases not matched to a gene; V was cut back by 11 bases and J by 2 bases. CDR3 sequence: CAFRDSNTEAFS. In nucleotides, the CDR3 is TGTGCCTTCCGGGACAGTAACACTGAAGCTTTCTCT.

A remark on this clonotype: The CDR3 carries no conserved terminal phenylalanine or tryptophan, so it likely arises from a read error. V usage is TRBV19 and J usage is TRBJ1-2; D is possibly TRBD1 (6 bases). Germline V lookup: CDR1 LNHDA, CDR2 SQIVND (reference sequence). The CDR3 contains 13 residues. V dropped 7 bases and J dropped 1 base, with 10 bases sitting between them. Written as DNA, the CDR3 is TGTGCCAGTATGTCAGGGGATAACTATGGCTACACCTCC. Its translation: CASMSGDNYGYTS.

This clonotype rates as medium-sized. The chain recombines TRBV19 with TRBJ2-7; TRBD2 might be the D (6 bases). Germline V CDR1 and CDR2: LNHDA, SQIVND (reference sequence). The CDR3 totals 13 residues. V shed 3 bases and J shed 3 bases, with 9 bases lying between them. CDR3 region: CASSIVGGYEQYF. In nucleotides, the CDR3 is TGTGCCAGTAGTATTGTGGGGGGCTACGAGCAGTACTTC. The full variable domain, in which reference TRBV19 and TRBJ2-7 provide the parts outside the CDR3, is DGGITQSPKYLFRKEGQNVTLSCEQNLNHDAMYWYRQDPGQGLRLIYYSQIVNDFQKGDIAEGYSVSREKKESFPLTVTSAQKNPTAFYLCASSIVGGYEQYFGPGTRLTVT.

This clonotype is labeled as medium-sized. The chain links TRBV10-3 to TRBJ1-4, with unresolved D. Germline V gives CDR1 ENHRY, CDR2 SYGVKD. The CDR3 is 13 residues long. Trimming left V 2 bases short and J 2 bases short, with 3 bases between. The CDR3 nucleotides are TGTGCCATCAGTGAGGTCACTAATGAAAAACTGTTTTTT. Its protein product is CAISEVTNEKLFF.